The rows below give T cell receptor beta chains drawn from one sample of a study of T cell changes during pregnancy in multiple sclerosis. Method: immunoSEQ multiplex PCR; TCRdb's copy keeps in-frame clones and lacks some. The repertoire consists of around 48,000 clones, with 88% occurring once and the leading ten covering roughly 1.2%. This sample comprised CD4+ T cells from peripheral blood mononuclear cells, obtained in the second trimester of pregnancy. All receptors derive from a female donor with multiple sclerosis, enrolled in a pregnancy study. Each CDR3 is given with its conserved first and last residue. The D gene is left open where the match is weak. Size is omitted from some rows. Given values are once, few, many or a class for expanded clones.

clone_size	v_call	d_call	j_call	cdr3_aa	cdr3_nt
once	TRBV6-5	TRBD1	TRBJ2-7	CASSYSGQGAREQYF	TGTGCCAGCAGTTACTCGGGACAGGGGGCGCGTGAGCAGTACTTC
-	TRBV28	-	TRBJ2-3	CASSSLRDTQYF	TGTGCCAGCAGTTCCCTGAGGGATACGCAGTATTTT
-	TRBV5-4	-	TRBJ2-2	CASSLGLVMGVGTGELFF	TGTGCCAGCAGCTTGGGACTAGTAATGGGGGTTGGGACCGGGGAGCTGTTTTTT
-	TRBV7-9	-	TRBJ1-1	CASSLSGTEAFF	TGTGCCAGCAGCTTATCGGGCACTGAAGCTTTCTTT
-	TRBV5-1	-	TRBJ2-7	CASSLGQGRYEQYF	TGCGCCAGCAGCTTGGGGCAGGGCCGCTACGAGCAGTACTTC
-	TRBV2	TRBD2	TRBJ2-7	CASSFNLAGGSYEQYF	TGTGCCAGCAGTTTCAATTTAGCGGGAGGGTCCTACGAGCAGTACTTC
-	TRBV18	TRBD1	TRBJ2-5	CASSPQGALGETQYF	TGTGCCAGCTCACCACAGGGGGCTCTTGGAGAGACCCAGTACTTC
-	TRBV7-9	TRBD2	TRBJ2-1	CASTTSGRAWDEQFF	TGTGCCAGCACCACTAGCGGGAGGGCCTGGGATGAGCAGTTCTTC
once	TRBV7-3	-	TRBJ2-5	CASSVRVDETQYF	TGTGCCAGCAGCGTCAGGGTAGACGAGACCCAGTACTTC
-	TRBV30	TRBD2	TRBJ2-3	CAWSRGLADSTDTQYF	TGTGCCTGGAGCCGAGGACTAGCGGATAGCACAGATACGCAGTATTTT
-	TRBV7-3	TRBD1	TRBJ1-5	CASSPYRDRGTHSNQPQHF	TGTGCCAGCAGTCCATACCGGGACAGGGGCACCCATAGCAATCAGCCCCAGCATTTT
-	TRBV5-1	-	TRBJ1-4	CASSTGTPDNEKLFF	TGCGCCAGCAGCACCGGGACTCCTGACAATGAAAAACTGTTTTTT
-	TRBV19	-	TRBJ2-1	CASRERQNDNEQFF	TGTGCCAGTAGGGAGCGCCAGAACGACAATGAGCAGTTCTTC
-	TRBV2	TRBD1	TRBJ1-2	CARLRGHQGYYGYTF	TGTGCCCGTCTCAGGGGGCATCAGGGATACTATGGCTACACCTTC
-	TRBV10-3	TRBD1	TRBJ1-2	CAISESQDRHYGYTF	TGTGCCATCAGTGAGTCACAGGACAGGCACTATGGCTACACCTTC
-	TRBV6-1	-	TRBJ1-1	CASSANGGTEAFF	TGTGCCAGCAGCGCAAACGGGGGGACTGAAGCTTTCTTT
-	TRBV28	-	TRBJ1-4	CASSLFAGPRVGYEKLFF	TGTGCCAGCAGTTTATTCGCTGGCCCCAGGGTAGGATATGAAAAACTGTTTTTT
-	TRBV5-1	-	TRBJ2-2	CASSTTSANTGELFF	TGCGCCAGCAGCACGACTAGTGCGAACACCGGGGAGCTGTTTTTT
-	TRBV7-8	TRBD1	TRBJ1-2	CASSLKQGAGGYTF	TGTGCCAGCAGCTTAAAGCAGGGGGCTGGTGGCTACACCTTC
-	TRBV5-1	TRBD1	TRBJ2-7	CASSLSPTGGKSEQYF	TGCGCCAGCAGCTTGTCCCCAACAGGGGGCAAAAGCGAGCAGTACTTC
-	TRBV21-1	-	TRBJ2-1	CASSRETSGSLDEQFF	TGTGCCAGCAGCAGGGAGACTAGCGGGAGTTTGGATGAGCAGTTCTTC
-	TRBV6-5	TRBD1	TRBJ2-3	CASRDRGRTDTQYF	TGTGCCAGCCGGGACAGGGGGCGCACAGATACGCAGTATTTT
many	TRBV28	TRBD2	TRBJ2-1	CASWSGRTYNEQFF	TGTGCCAGCTGGAGCGGGAGAACCTACAATGAGCAGTTCTTC
once	TRBV2	TRBD2	TRBJ2-5	CASGTSGRVQETQYF	TGTGCCAGCGGAACTAGCGGGAGGGTTCAAGAGACCCAGTACTTC
-	TRBV4-2	TRBD2	TRBJ2-1	CASSQEAGTSGHNEQFF	TGTGCCAGCAGCCAAGAAGCCGGGACTAGCGGGCACAATGAGCAGTTCTTC
once	TRBV4-2	TRBD2	TRBJ2-7	CASSHGTSGELTYEQYF	TGTGCCAGCAGCCACGGGACTAGCGGGGAATTAACCTACGAGCAGTACTTC
-	TRBV2	TRBD1	TRBJ2-1	CASSPLPGQQYNEQFF	TGTGCCAGCAGTCCCCTCCCGGGACAGCAGTACAATGAGCAGTTCTTC
-	TRBV19	TRBD2	TRBJ2-7	CASSRKLAGLIYEQYF	TGTGCCAGTAGTCGCAAACTAGCGGGGCTTATCTACGAGCAGTACTTC
-	TRBV9	TRBD2	TRBJ2-7	CASSPGTSQNEQYF	TGTGCCAGCAGCCCAGGGACTAGCCAGAACGAGCAGTACTTC
-	TRBV4-1	TRBD2	TRBJ2-7	CASAKGGLAGYEQYF	TGCGCCAGCGCAAAGGGGGGACTAGCGGGCTACGAGCAGTACTTC
-	TRBV4-1	TRBD1	TRBJ2-7	CASSRGQADEQYF	TGCGCCAGCAGCCGGGGACAGGCAGACGAGCAGTACTTC
-	TRBV5-1	TRBD1	TRBJ1-1	CASSSIRGQGTEAFF	TGCGCCAGCAGCTCAATCAGGGGGCAAGGCACTGAAGCTTTCTTT
-	TRBV9	TRBD2	TRBJ2-3	CASSTGLAGGTDTQYF	TGTGCCAGCAGCACGGGACTAGCGGGAGGGACGGATACGCAGTATTTT
-	TRBV6-1	-	TRBJ1-5	CASSEMTLDNNQPQHF	TGTGCCAGCAGTGAGATGACTTTGGACAACAATCAGCCCCAGCATTTT
-	TRBV19	TRBD2	TRBJ2-3	CASSLRLAGGPGDTQYF	TGTGCCAGTAGTCTCAGACTAGCGGGAGGGCCGGGGGATACGCAGTATTTT
-	TRBV29-1	TRBD1	TRBJ2-7	CSVSRGQGGLEQYF	TGCAGCGTCAGTCGTGGACAGGGTGGTTTGGAGCAGTACTTC
-	TRBV5-1	TRBD2	TRBJ2-1	CASSLAGTSGRREQFF	TGCGCCAGCAGCTTGGCTGGGACTAGCGGGAGGCGGGAGCAGTTCTTC
-	TRBV28	-	TRBJ1-2	CASSFEVDRGYTF	TGTGCCAGCAGTTTTGAGGTTGATCGAGGCTACACCTTC
-	TRBV5-1	TRBD1	TRBJ2-3	CASHKTGGNADTQYF	TGCGCCAGCCATAAGACAGGGGGGAATGCAGATACGCAGTATTTT
-	TRBV29-1	-	TRBJ2-5	CSVVGLHSIPQETQYF	TGCAGCGTTGTCGGACTCCATTCCATTCCTCAAGAGACCCAGTACTTC
few	TRBV9	TRBD1	TRBJ1-2	CASSVAPGTGSYGYTF	TGTGCCAGCAGCGTAGCCCCCGGGACAGGGTCTTATGGCTACACCTTC
-	TRBV29-1	TRBD2	TRBJ2-3	CSVDGVAGVPDTQYF	TGCAGCGTTGATGGGGTAGCGGGAGTCCCAGATACGCAGTATTTT
-	TRBV5-4	-	TRBJ2-5	CASSLPQGEATQYF	TGTGCCAGCAGCTTGCCCCAAGGGGAGGCGACCCAGTACTTC
-	TRBV30	-	TRBJ2-5	CAWTGDIEETQYF	TGTGCCTGGACAGGGGACATTGAAGAGACCCAGTACTTC
-	TRBV9	-	TRBJ1-2	CASSVGPGNYGYTF	TGTGCCAGCAGCGTCGGTCCAGGGAACTATGGCTACACCTTC
-	TRBV28	-	TRBJ2-6	CASSLSRVGANVLTF	TGTGCCAGCAGTTTATCGAGGGTTGGGGCCAACGTCCTGACTTTC
-	TRBV7-2	-	TRBJ1-4	CASSPPSEKLFF	TGTGCCAGCAGCCCCCCTTCTGAAAAACTGTTTTTT
-	TRBV5-1	TRBD1	TRBJ2-5	CASSPLFQGARETQYF	TGCGCCAGCAGCCCCCTATTCCAGGGGGCGCGGGAGACCCAGTACTTC
-	TRBV7-2	TRBD1	TRBJ1-1	CASSPGGTGGTTEAFF	TGTGCCAGCAGCCCAGGAGGGACAGGGGGTACGACTGAAGCTTTCTTT
once	TRBV11-2	TRBD1	TRBJ2-7	CASSPNRGRRDYEQYF	TGTGCCAGCAGCCCGAACAGGGGTAGAAGGGACTACGAGCAGTACTTC
-	TRBV5-4	TRBD2	TRBJ2-7	CASSLTGGLEQYF	TGTGCCAGCAGCTTGACGGGAGGCCTCGAGCAGTACTTC
-	TRBV5-4	TRBD2	TRBJ2-2	CASSAIGTSGTGELFF	TGTGCCAGCAGCGCCATCGGGACTAGCGGGACCGGGGAGCTGTTTTTT
-	TRBV27	-	TRBJ1-1	CASRLQRKNTEAFF	TGTGCCAGCAGGCTCCAGCGGAAAAACACTGAAGCTTTCTTT
-	TRBV5-1	-	TRBJ2-2	CASSFPVANTGELFF	TGCGCCAGCAGCTTCCCTGTAGCGAACACCGGGGAGCTGTTTTTT
once	TRBV9	TRBD1	TRBJ1-2	CASSRWGGTGERYGYTF	TGTGCCAGCAGCCGATGGGGTGGGACAGGGGAACGCTATGGCTACACCTTC